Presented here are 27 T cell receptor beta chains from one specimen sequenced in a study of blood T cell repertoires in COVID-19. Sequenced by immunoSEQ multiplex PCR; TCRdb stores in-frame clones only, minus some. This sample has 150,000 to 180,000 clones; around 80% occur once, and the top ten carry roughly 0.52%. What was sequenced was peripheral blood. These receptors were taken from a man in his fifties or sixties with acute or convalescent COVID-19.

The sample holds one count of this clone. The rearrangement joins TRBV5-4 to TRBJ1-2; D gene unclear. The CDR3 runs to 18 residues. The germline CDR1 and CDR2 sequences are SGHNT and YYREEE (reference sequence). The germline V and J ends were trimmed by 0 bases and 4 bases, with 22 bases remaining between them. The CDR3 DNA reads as TGTGCCAGCAGCTTGGGAGGGTCCGAGAGGAGTAATCTCTATGGCTACACCTTC. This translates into CASSLGGSERSNLYGYTF.

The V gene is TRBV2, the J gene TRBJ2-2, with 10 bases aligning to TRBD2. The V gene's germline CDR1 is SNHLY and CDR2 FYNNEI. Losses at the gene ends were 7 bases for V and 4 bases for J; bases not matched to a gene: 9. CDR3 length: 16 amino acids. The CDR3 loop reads CASTIKRGGGTGELFF. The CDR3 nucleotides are TGTGCCAGCACCATCAAGCGGGGGGGCGGCACCGGGGAGCTGTTTTTT.

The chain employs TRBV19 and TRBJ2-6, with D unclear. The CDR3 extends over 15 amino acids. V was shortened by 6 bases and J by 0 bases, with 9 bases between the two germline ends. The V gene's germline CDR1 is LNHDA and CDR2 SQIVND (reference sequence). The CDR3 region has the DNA TGTGCCAGTAGCCCTCCAGGCTCTGGGGCCAACGTCCTGACTTTC. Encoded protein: CASSPPGSGANVLTF. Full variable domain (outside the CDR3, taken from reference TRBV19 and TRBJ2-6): DGGITQSPKYLFRKEGQNVTLSCEQNLNHDAMYWYRQDPGQGLRLIYYSQIVNDFQKGDIAEGYSVSREKKESFPLTVTSAQKNPTAFYLCASSPPGSGANVLTFGAGSRLTVL.

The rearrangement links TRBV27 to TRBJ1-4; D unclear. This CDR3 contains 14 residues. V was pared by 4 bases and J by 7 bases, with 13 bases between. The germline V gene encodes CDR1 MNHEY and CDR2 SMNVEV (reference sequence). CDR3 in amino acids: CASSSGLGGEKLFF. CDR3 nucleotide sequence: TGTGCCAGCAGTTCTGGACTGGGAGGTGAAAAACTGTTTTTT.

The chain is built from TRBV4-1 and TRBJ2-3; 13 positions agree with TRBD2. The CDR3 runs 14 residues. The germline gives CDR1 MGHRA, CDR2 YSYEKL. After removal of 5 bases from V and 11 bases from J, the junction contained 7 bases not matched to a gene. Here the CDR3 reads CASSAGTSGNGQYF. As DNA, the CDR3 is TGCGCCAGCAGCGCCGGGACTAGCGGGAATGGGCAGTATTTT.

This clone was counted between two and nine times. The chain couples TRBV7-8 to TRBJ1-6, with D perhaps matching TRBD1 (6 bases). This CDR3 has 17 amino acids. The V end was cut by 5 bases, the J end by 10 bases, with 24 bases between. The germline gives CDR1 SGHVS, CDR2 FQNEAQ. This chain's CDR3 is CASSASTGLVYGSPLHF. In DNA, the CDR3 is TGTGCCAGCAGCGCCTCAACAGGGTTGGTGTATGGATCACCCCTCCACTTT.

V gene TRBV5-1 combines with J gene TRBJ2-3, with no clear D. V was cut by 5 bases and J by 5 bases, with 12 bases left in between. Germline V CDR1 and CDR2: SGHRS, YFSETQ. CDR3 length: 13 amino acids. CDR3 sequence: CASRGLPGDTQYF. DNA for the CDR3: TGCGCCAGCAGGGGCCTGCCCGGAGATACGCAGTATTTT.

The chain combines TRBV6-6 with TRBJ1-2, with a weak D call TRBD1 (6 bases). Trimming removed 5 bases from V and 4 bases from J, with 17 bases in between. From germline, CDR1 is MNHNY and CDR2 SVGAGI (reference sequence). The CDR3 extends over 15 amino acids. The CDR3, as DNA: TGTGCCAGCAGTCCGACTACGGGACAAAGCTATGGCTACACCTTC. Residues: CASSPTTGQSYGYTF.

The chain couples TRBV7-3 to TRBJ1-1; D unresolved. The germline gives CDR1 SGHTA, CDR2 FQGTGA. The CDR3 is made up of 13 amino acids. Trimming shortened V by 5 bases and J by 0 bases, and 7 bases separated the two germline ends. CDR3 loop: CASSTHMNTEAFF. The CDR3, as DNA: TGTGCCAGCAGCACCCACATGAACACTGAAGCTTTCTTT.

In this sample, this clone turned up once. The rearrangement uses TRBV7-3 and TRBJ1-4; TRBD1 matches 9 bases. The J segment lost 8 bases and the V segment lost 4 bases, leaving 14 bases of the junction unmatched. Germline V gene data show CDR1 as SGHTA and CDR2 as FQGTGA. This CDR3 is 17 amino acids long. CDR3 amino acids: CASSSPDRGSTGEKLFF. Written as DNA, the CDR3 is TGTGCCAGCAGCTCCCCGGACAGGGGCTCCACGGGGGAAAAACTGTTTTTT.

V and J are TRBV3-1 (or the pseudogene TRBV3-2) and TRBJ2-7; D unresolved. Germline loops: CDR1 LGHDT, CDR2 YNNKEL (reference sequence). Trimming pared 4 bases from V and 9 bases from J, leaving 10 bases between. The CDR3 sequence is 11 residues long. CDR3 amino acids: CASSLRWRQYF. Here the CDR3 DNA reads TGTGCCAGCAGCCTGCGGTGGAGGCAGTACTTC.

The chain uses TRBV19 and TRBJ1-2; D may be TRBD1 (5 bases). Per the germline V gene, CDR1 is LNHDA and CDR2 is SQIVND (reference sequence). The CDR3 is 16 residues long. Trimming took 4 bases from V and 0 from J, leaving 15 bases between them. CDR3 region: CASSNPPAGSNYGYTF. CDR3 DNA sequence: TGTGCCAGTAGTAACCCCCCGGCAGGGTCTAACTATGGCTACACCTTC.

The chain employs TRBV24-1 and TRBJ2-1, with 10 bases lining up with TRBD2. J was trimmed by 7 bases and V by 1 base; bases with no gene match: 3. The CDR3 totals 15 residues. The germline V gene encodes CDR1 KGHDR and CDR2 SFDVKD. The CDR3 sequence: CATSDFTSGANEQFF. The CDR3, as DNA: TGTGCCACCAGTGATTTTACTAGCGGGGCGAATGAGCAGTTCTTC.

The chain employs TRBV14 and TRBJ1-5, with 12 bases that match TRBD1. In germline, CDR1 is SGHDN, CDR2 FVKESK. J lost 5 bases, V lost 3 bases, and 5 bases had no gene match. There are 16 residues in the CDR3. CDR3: CASSHRDRGLDQPQHF. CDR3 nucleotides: TGTGCCAGCAGCCATAGGGACAGGGGGCTCGATCAGCCCCAGCATTTT.

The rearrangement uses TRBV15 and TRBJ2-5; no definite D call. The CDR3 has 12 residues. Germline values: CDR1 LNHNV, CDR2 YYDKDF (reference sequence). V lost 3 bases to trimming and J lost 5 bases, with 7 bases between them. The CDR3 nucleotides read TGTGCCACCAGCAGTGATCGGGAGACCCAGTACTTC. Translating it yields CATSSDRETQYF.

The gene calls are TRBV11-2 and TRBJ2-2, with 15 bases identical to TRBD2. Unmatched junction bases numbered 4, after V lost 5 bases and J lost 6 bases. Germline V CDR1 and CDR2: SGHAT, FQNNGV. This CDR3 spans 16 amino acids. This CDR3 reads CASSPGLAGGPGELFF. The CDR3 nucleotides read TGTGCCAGCAGCCCTGGACTAGCGGGGGGGCCCGGGGAGCTGTTTTTT.

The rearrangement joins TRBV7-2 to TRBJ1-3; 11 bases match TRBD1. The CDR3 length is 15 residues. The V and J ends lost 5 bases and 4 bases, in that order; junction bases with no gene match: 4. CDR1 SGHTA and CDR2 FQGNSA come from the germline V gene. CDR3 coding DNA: TGTGCCAGCAGCCCGGACAGGGGGCAAGGAAACACCATATATTTT. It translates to CASSPDRGQGNTIYF.

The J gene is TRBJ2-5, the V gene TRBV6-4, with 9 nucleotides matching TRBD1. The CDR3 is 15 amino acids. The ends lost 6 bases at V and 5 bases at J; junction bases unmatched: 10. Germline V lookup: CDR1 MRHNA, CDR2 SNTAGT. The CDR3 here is CASRPRDRDPETQYF. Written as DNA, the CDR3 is TGTGCCAGCAGACCCCGGGACAGGGATCCGGAGACCCAGTACTTC.

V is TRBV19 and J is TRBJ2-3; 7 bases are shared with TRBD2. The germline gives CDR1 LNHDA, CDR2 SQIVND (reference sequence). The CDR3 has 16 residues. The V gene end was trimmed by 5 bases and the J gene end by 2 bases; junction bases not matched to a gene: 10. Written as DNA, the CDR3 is TGTGCCAGTAGTCCTCTAGCGGAAGATATCACAGATACGCAGTATTTT. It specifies CASSPLAEDITDTQYF.

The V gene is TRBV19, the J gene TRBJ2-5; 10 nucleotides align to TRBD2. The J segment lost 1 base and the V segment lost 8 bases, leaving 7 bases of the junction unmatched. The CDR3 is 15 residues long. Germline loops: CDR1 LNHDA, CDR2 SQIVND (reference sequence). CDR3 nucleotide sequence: TGTGCCAGTTCCGGACTAGCGGCGCGCCAAGAGACCCAGTACTTC. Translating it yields CASSGLAARQETQYF. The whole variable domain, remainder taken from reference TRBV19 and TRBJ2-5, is DGGITQSPKYLFRKEGQNVTLSCEQNLNHDAMYWYRQDPGQGLRLIYYSQIVNDFQKGDIAEGYSVSREKKESFPLTVTSAQKNPTAFYLCASSGLAARQETQYFGPGTRLLVL.

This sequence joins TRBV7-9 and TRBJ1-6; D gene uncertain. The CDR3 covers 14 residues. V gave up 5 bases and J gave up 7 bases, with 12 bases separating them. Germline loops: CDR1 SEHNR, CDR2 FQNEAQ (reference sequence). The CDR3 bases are TGTGCCAGCAGCCTAGAACTAGTGAATTCACCCCTCCACTTT. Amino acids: CASSLELVNSPLHF. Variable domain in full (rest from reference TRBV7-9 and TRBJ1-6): DTGVSQNPRHKITKRGQNVTFRCDPISEHNRLYWYRQTLGQGPEFLTYFQNEAQLEKSRLLSDRFSAERPKGSFSTLEIQRTEQGDSAMYLCASSLELVNSPLHFGNGTRLTVT.

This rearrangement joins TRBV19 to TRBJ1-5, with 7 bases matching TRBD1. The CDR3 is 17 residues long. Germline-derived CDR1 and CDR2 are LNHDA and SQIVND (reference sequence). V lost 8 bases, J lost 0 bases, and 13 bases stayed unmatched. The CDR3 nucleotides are TGTGCCAGTCGGCGGACAGGCCTACGCTATAGCAATCAGCCCCAGCATTTT. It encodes CASRRTGLRYSNQPQHF.

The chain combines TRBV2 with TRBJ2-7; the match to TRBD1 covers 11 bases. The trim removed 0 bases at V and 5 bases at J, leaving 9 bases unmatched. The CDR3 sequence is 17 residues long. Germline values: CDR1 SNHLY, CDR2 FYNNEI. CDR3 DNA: TGTGCCAGCAGTGAAGCGGCGGTGGACAGGGGGCCCCACGAGCAGTACTTC. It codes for CASSEAAVDRGPHEQYF.

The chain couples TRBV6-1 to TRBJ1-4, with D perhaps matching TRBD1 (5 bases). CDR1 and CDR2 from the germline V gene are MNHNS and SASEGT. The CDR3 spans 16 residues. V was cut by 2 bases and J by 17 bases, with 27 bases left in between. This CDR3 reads CASSERWQGFAEAFFF. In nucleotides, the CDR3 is TGTGCCAGCAGTGAACGATGGCAGGGCTTTGCAGAAGCCTTTTTTTTT.

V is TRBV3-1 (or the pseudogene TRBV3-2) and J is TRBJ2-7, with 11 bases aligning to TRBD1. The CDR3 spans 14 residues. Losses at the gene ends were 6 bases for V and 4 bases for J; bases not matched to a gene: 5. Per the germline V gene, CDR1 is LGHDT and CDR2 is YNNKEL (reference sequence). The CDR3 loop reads CASRARDRGYEQYF. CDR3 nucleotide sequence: TGTGCCAGCAGGGCCCGGGACAGGGGGTACGAGCAGTACTTC.

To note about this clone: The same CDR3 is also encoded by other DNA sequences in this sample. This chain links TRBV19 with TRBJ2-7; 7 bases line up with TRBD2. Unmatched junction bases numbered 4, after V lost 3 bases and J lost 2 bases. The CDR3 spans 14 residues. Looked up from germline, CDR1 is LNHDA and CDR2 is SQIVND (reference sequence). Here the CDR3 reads CASSIGGGPYEQYF. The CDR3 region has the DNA TGTGCCAGTAGTATCGGGGGAGGGCCCTACGAGCAGTACTTC.

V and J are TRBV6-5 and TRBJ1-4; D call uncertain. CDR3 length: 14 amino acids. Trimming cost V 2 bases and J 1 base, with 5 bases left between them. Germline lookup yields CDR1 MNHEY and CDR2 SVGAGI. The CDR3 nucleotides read TGTGCCAGCAGTTACGGAGGAACTAATGAAAAACTGTTTTTT. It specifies CASSYGGTNEKLFF.